The present T cell receptor (beta chain) was sequenced within a study of vaccination effects on CD4 cells after COVID-19. The CDR3 runs 12 residues. Germline lookup yields CDR1 LNHDA and CDR2 SQIVND (reference sequence). V was cut by 7 bases and J by 10 bases, with 14 bases left in between. The assay was immunoSEQ multiplex PCR, and TCRdb's table has in-frame clones only and misses some. The profile covers about 45,000 clones, with roughly four fifths appearing a single time and around 7.9% taken by the ten largest. Subsequent to a culture period of less than twelve days, CD4+ T cells were isolated. About this clone itself: Its target is not known.

Sequenced here: CD4+ T cells from PBMCs cultured without peptide, sampled before COVID-19 vaccination. The TCR originated in a human donor who had a prior SARS-CoV-2 infection. The chain carries TRBV19 and TRBJ2-1, with D perhaps being TRBD1 or TRBD2 (7 bases each). CDR3 nucleotides: TGTGCCAGTAATAACAGGGGAGGGGAGCAGTTCTTC. This sequence encodes CASNNRGGEQFF.